This passage covers 10 T cell receptor beta chains from one sample sequenced in a study of blood T cell repertoires in COVID-19. Sequenced by immunoSEQ multiplex PCR; TCRdb stores in-frame clones only, minus some. Of 250,000 to 300,000 clones listed, under 90% are singletons. Sequencing used peripheral blood. The source is a middle-aged man with acute or convalescent COVID-19.

The rearrangement joins TRBV15 to TRBJ1-3; no clear D gene. Germline assignment: CDR1 LNHNV and CDR2 YYDKDF (reference sequence). The CDR3 is 17 residues long. Trimming pared 1 base from V and 0 bases from J, leaving 13 bases between. The CDR3 loop reads CATSRGHPGTSGNTIYF. DNA for the CDR3: TGTGCCACCAGCAGAGGGCACCCAGGTACCTCTGGAAACACCATATATTTT.

V usage is TRBV7-9 and J usage is TRBJ1-1; the D is unclear. Germline V gene data show CDR1 as SEHNR and CDR2 as FQNEAQ (reference sequence). V shed 0 bases and J shed 0 bases, with 11 bases lying between them. CDR3 length: 16 amino acids. The CDR3 DNA reads as TGTGCCAGCAGCTTAGCTGCGGGTAGGGTGAACACTGAAGCTTTCTTT. It is translated as CASSLAAGRVNTEAFF.

The chain couples TRBV5-4 to TRBJ1-4; the match to TRBD1 covers 11 bases. V shed 0 bases and J 8 bases; nucleotides not matched to a gene: 6. This CDR3 is built from 16 residues. Germline CDR1 and CDR2: SGHNT and YYREEE (reference sequence). The CDR3 is CASSLGGQGGQEKLFF. In nucleotides, the CDR3 is TGTGCCAGCAGCTTGGGGGGACAGGGGGGTCAGGAAAAACTGTTTTTT.

This chain links TRBV5-8 with TRBJ1-5; D is possibly TRBD1 (5 bases). Germline CDR1 is SGHTS and CDR2 is YDEGEE. V was pared by 0 bases and J by 9 bases, with 19 bases between. The CDR3 is made up of 16 amino acids. The CDR3 DNA reads TGTGCCAGCAGCTTGGCCGCCCTCTCAGGGAAAGGGCCCCAGCATTTT. Translating it yields CASSLAALSGKGPQHF.

The V gene is TRBV15, the J gene TRBJ2-3; TRBD2 agrees at 10 bases. The germline V gene has CDR1 LNHNV and CDR2 YYDKDF (reference sequence). The trim removed 3 bases at V and 2 bases at J, leaving 5 bases unmatched. The CDR3 runs to 16 residues. The CDR3 DNA reads as TGTGCCACCAGCAGGGATAGCGGGGGGCTCACAGATACGCAGTATTTT. Protein product: CATSRDSGGLTDTQYF. The full variable domain, its missing parts supplied by reference TRBV15 and TRBJ2-3, is DAMVIQNPRYQVTQFGKPVTLSCSQTLNHNVMYWYQQKSSQAPKLLFHYYDKDFNNEADTPDNFQSRRPNTSFCFLDIRSPGLGDTAMYLCATSRDSGGLTDTQYFGPGTRLTVL.

The V and J genes are TRBV27 and TRBJ2-5; 7 bases fit TRBD1. The V segment lost 4 bases and the J segment 3 bases; nucleotides outside the gene matches: 11. This CDR3 has 16 amino acids. CDR1 MNHEY and CDR2 SMNVEV come from the germline V gene (reference sequence). The CDR3 sequence is CASSSNYRGWKETQYF. In DNA, the CDR3 is TGTGCCAGCAGTTCCAATTACAGGGGTTGGAAAGAGACCCAGTACTTC.

This sequence joins TRBV6-5 and TRBJ1-1; D call uncertain. V dropped 6 bases and J dropped 5 bases, with 13 bases sitting between them. Germline CDR1 reads MNHEY; CDR2 reads SVGAGI. There are 13 residues in the CDR3. CDR3 region: CASSRAGWTEAFF. The CDR3 nucleotides are TGTGCCAGCAGCCGCGCGGGTTGGACTGAAGCTTTCTTT.

This clone turned up a few times. This chain links TRBV5-4 with TRBJ1-4, with 7 bases fitting TRBD1. Germline-derived CDR1 and CDR2 are SGHNT and YYREEE (reference sequence). The CDR3 sequence is 14 residues long. The V and J ends lost 3 bases and 4 bases, in that order; junction bases with no gene match: 3. CDR3: CASSSQGVNEKLFF. The CDR3 region has the DNA TGTGCCAGCAGCTCCCAGGGGGTTAATGAAAAACTGTTTTTT.

This chain connects TRBV7-2 to TRBJ1-3; a possible D gene is TRBD1 (5 bases). CDR3 length: 16 residues. Trimming took off 5 bases at V and 4 bases at J, with 18 bases between the two ends. Germline values: CDR1 SGHTA, CDR2 FQGNSA. The CDR3, as DNA: TGTGCCAGCAGCCCACAAGACAGCCGGACGGGAAACACCATATATTTT. Protein: CASSPQDSRTGNTIYF.

V and J are TRBV6-6 and TRBJ1-5, with 7 bases lining up with TRBD1. The length of the CDR3 is 12 residues. Germline lookup yields CDR1 MNHNY and CDR2 SVGAGI (reference sequence). Unmatched junction bases numbered 3, after V lost 8 bases and J lost 5 bases. DNA of the CDR3: TGTGCCAGCGAAGGGACAGATCAGCCCCAGCATTTT. Protein: CASEGTDQPQHF.